This T cell receptor (beta chain) is drawn from a study of technical replicates of blood from several donors. The V gene lost 0 bases and the J gene lost 4 bases, with 13 bases spanning the gap. The CDR3 has 15 amino acids. Germline V gene data show CDR1 as SGDLS and CDR2 as YYNGEE. Sequencing used immunoSEQ multiplex PCR; TCRdb keeps in-frame clones, though not all of them. This sample has over 30,000 clones, with about 92% found just once. The chain carries TRBV9 and TRBJ2-5, with D possibly TRBD2 on 5 matching bases. The sequenced sample was PBMCs. The source is a human donor in good health. Some clones in this sample may be carry-over from other donors' samples. This chain's CDR3 is CASSVVGTEGETQYF. The CDR3, as DNA: TGTGCCAGCAGCGTAGTCGGAACCGAGGGAGAGACCCAGTACTTC.